This TCR beta chain was observed in a study of cytomegalovirus exposure and HLA in healthy donors (dated by TCRdb to about 2017). At the level of the whole study: An earlier analysis of some 620 of the donors reported approximately 260 Gb of sequence data and 117 million unique TCR beta sequences obtained from around 180 million T cells. Of the 398 genotyped donors, approximately 82% fell in the genetic ancestry cluster associated with self-reported Caucasian donors. Besides the first cohort of roughly 700 subjects, a separate validation cohort made up of about 120 different subjects was used. The study aimed to test whether cataloging public T cell receptors could reveal signatures of past pathogen exposure. The T cell repertoires of some 700 subjects were profiled by immunosequencing and related to cytomegalovirus serostatus. On average, 235,054 unique TCR beta nucleotide sequences were sequenced per donor among 300 to 500 genotyped donors of the cohort, with 15% to 20% of those sequences being non-productive. In a later analysis, previously published TCR beta repertoires from about 640 donors were re-analyzed and high-resolution HLA genotyping was added so that TCR occurrence patterns could be studied. Donor age, sex, ethnicity and CMV serostatus were collected together with the repertoire data. Every repertoire in the discovery cohort had been generated on one and the same sequencing platform. Both class I and class II loci were covered by HLA typing, at four-digit resolution. In a later genetic analysis, genome-wide SNP genotypes for 398 of the 666 donors were used, and that subset was treated as a discovery cohort. An early release that covered 640 HLA-typed donors contained 250 to 350 gigabases of sequencing data and about 84 million unique TCR sequences. A handful of DR-DQ haplotypes were handled as single units for association and clustering because linkage in the cohort was strong. In the later analysis, no new phenotypic data were used to find candidate immune exposures; instead, reliance was placed on TCR beta sequences and their occurrence across donors. In an earlier analysis of 587 of the donors, high-throughput TCR beta sequencing was used to judge whether each TCR beta V gene segment behaved as functional or pseudogenic. Typing coverage varied by locus: about 629-630 donors for A, B, C, DRB1 and DQB1; more than 500 for DQA1; 600 to 610 for DPA1; around 450 for DPB1. The study combined high-throughput TCR immunosequencing, statistical association of individual TCRs with disease status, and machine learning to predict cytomegalovirus infection status.

CDR1 is given as MNHEY and CDR2 as SMNVEV, both from the germline V gene (reference sequence). The V end gives up 5 bases and the J end 4 bases, leaving 1 base in the junction not matched to a gene. The CDR3, cysteine through phenylalanine, is 12 amino acids long. The CDR3 DNA has 36 bases and is translated from base 1. Broader findings and caveats from the paper: The only immune exposure information available for the cohort was CMV serostatus. Correlated functional status among segregating V segments might be attributable to linkage disequilibrium, but an unknown experimental factor could not be ruled out. When HLA alleles, especially DR and DQ, strongly co-occurred, TCR associations were difficult to assign to individual alleles. Compared with equally common non-associated chains, HLA-associated TCR beta chains in a later analysis were more clonally expanded and had lower generation probabilities. The cohort was sequenced for TCR beta chains only, and without alpha or paired-chain data the features that could be detected were limited. Because HLA typing was missing for some donors at each locus, association tests included only the typed subset. The sequencing pipeline was judged likely to have produced a cluster of highly shared sequence variants as a technical artifact. The study gave a list of around 170 TCR beta chains associated with cytomegalovirus. At a false discovery rate of 0.05, a later analysis linked fewer than 20,000 TCR beta sequences to specific HLA alleles. In vitro tests confirmed that a few of the cytomegalovirus-associated TCR beta chains recognize cytomegalovirus antigens. The 87-base-pair reads could not distinguish some IMGT-functional V segments, including TRBV6-2 and TRBV6-3, so those segments were excluded. A further reported finding was that TCR beta sequences accurately predicted the HLA-A and HLA-B alleles for most subjects in the first cohort. The classifier was reported to diagnose cytomegalovirus status with high specificity and sensitivity in both the original and validation cohorts. The authors suggested that the approach could potentially be extended to other disease states and immunological phenotypes. Broadly in line with IMGT annotations, most TCR beta V segments showed up in productive rearrangements about 87% or about 30% of the time in an earlier analysis of around 550 of the donors. Most TCR sequences were seen in very few donors, while some public TCRs were found in many individuals. In a later analysis, several top co-occurrence clusters were reported to appear linked to parvovirus B19, influenza, CMV and Epstein-Barr virus. In a later analysis, most CMV-associated TCR beta chains were found to appear HLA-restricted, with HLA associations seemingly driven largely by CMV exposure. V-gene and J-gene trimming of TCR beta chains was associated with a missense DCLRE1C variant in a later genetic analysis, and the association was replicated in an independent cohort. The earlier analysis of 450 to 700 of the donors excluded some 15 rarely observed V segments, including chromosome 9 orphons, because counts were too low. According to a later genetic analysis, donors in an Asian-associated ancestry cluster had fewer N-insertions in productive TCRs than the roughly 670-donor mean. In a later analysis, TCR association rates were found to vary across HLA loci, with the most associated TCRs seen for DRB1 alleles and the fewest for HLA-C alleles. The presence/absence analyses assumed that sequencing depth was roughly uniform across donors, and that assumption may not be true.

Turning to this clone: The clone's antigen remains unknown. Base quality data are lacking; no much larger clone is found one base away.

Libraries were built with the immunoSEQ multiplex PCR assay. For the multiplex PCR, a mixture combining 60 forward primers for TCR Vbeta segments and 13 reverse primers for TCR Jbeta segments was used. The CDR3 region of rearranged TCR beta genes was amplified from genomic DNA by a multiplex PCR assay. Amplified TCR beta libraries were sequenced as 87-base-pair reads on the Illumina HiSeq System. The original methods were these. In a later analysis, around 80 million unique TCR beta chains were counted across the 690 or so repertoires, and approximately 11 million of these chains were shared by at least two donors. Raw reads were error-corrected and collapsed into unique sequences with a nearest-neighbor algorithm that merged closely related sequences to remove PCR and sequencing errors. To assign V, D and J gene segments, CDR3 sequences were aligned to IMGT reference sequences. For a sequence to be retained, at least a six-nucleotide match to both a V gene segment and a J gene segment was required. A rearrangement was called productive if the CDR3 had no stop codons and remained in frame with V and J, and every other rearrangement was called non-productive. Following IMGT convention, CDR3 was defined as the stretch from the second conserved V-encoded cysteine up to the conserved J-encoded phenylalanine. The earlier analysis of fewer than 700 of the donors excluded sequences that lacked an unambiguous match to a single V gene segment. In an earlier analysis of around 590 of the donors, a V segment was called functional when productive rearrangements were above 56.7%, and segregating when the standard deviation between donors exceeded 5%. A statistical classification framework was built for diagnosing cytomegalovirus status from the catalog of TCR beta chain sequences. V and J gene assignment, in a later analysis, came from comparing TCR nucleotide sequences with IMGT/GENE-DB human TR gene sequences. Using the TCRdist pipeline, a later analysis assigned CDR3 sequences along with most-parsimonious VDJ recombination scenarios. In a later analysis, every TCR beta chain was defined by the combination of its CDR3 amino acid sequence and its V-gene family, and reads without a unique V-gene family were dropped. To address suspected cross-contamination and a sequencing artifact, a later analysis removed roughly 640 highly shared, low-generation-probability nucleotide sequences. A later analysis calculated a clonal expansion index for each public chain from normalized within-repertoire ranks of inferred template counts. In a later analysis, generation probabilities were computed with a VDJ recombination model fitted to out-of-frame rearrangements, and the resulting probabilities were checked against IGoR. In a later analysis, hypergeometric tests were used to score TCR-TCR, TCR-HLA and TCR-CMV co-occurrence, with a repertoire-size bias correction applied to TCR pairs. In a later analysis, false discovery rates were estimated by permuting HLA or CMV assignments 20 times. In a later analysis, co-occurring TCRs were grouped with DBSCAN, and TCRdist sequence similarity was added when clustering was performed within HLA-allele-positive subsets. Repertoires with fewer than 30,000 or more than 120,000 public chains, plus five repertoires with anomalous nucleotide sharing, were excluded from co-occurrence clustering. The table comes from immuneACCESS by way of TCRdb, which keeps in-frame sequences with V and J called. Part of the clones is missing from these tables; in studies checked, under half for an unresolved V gene and the rest for unknown reasons. That table gives V, J and clone size, and the DNA gave D and trimming. The sample table contains about 130,000 clones; only one count was recorded for less than 85% of them. 1.2% of the sample comes from the top ten.

The cohort consisted of 666 healthy bone marrow donors. At the time of sampling, every cohort member was nominally healthy, though immune exposures that went unrecorded were likely present. The donor was CMV seronegative and belonged to the group of around 400 seronegative cohort members. A peripheral blood sample was provided by each donor, and peripheral blood mononuclear cells were used for TCR beta sequencing. The Qiagen DNeasy Blood Extraction Kit was used to extract genomic DNA from the blood cell samples. This chain is built from TRBV27 and TRBJ1-2; 7 central nucleotides agree with TRBD1. Sequenced sample: PBMCs. This receptor was obtained from a female donor in good health and CMV-seronegative. The DNA reads as follows: TGTGCCAGCAGTCAGGGGGGCTATGGCTACACCTTC. Translated, it gives CASSQGGYGYTF.